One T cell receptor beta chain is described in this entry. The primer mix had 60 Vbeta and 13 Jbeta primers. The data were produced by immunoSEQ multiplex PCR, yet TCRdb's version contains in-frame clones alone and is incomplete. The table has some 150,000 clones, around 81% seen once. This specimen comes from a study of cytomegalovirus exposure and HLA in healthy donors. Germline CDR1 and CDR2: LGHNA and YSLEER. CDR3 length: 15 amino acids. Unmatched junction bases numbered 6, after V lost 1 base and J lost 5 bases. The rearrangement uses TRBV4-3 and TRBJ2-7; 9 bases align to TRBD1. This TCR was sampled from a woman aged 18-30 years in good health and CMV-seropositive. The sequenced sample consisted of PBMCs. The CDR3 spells CASSQGGTGMDEQYF. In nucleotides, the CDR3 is TGCGCCAGCAGCCAAGGCGGGACAGGGATGGACGAGCAGTACTTC.